This TCR beta chain was identified during a study of technical replicates of blood from several donors. Profiling relied on immunoSEQ multiplex PCR, and the TCRdb table lists in-frame clones only, not all of them. The sample records about 49,000 clones, about 90% being singletons. CDR1 is SGHDT and CDR2 is YYEEEE in the germline V gene. V was clipped by 0 bases and J by 0 bases, with 11 bases between them. The CDR3 is made up of 16 amino acids. V gene TRBV5-6 combines with J gene TRBJ2-3, with D possibly being TRBD1 (5 bases). This receptor was obtained from a human donor in good health. Some clones in this sample may be carry-over from other donors' samples. Sequencing was carried out using PBMCs. The CDR3, as DNA: TGTGCCAGCAGCTTGGGGTTAGGGGAAAGCACAGATACGCAGTATTTT. This gives the protein CASSLGLGESTDTQYF.